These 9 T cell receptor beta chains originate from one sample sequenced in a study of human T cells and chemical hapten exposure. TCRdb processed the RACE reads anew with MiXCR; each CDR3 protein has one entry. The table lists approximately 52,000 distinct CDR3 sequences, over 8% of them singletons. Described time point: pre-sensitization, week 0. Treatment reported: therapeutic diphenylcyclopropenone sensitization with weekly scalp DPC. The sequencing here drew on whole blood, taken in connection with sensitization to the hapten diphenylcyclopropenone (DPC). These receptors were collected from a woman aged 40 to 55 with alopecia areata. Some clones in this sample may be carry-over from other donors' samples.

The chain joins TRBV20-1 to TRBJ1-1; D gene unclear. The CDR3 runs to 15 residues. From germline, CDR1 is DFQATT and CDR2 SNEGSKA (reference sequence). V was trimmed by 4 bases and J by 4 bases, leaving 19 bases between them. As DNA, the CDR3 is TGCAGTGCTACTTTGAGGGAACGCCGGGGCACTGAAGCTTTCTTT. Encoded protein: CSATLRERRGTEAFF.

The CDR3 DNA reads TGTGCCAGCAGCCTCAGTAGGGTGGCTGAAGCTTTCTTT. Residues: CASSLSRVAEAFF. The chain employs TRBV7-6 and TRBJ1-1, with unresolved D. V was clipped by 5 bases and J by 6 bases, with 13 bases between them. The CDR3 sequence is 13 residues long. Germline CDR1 is SGHVS and CDR2 is FNYEAQ.

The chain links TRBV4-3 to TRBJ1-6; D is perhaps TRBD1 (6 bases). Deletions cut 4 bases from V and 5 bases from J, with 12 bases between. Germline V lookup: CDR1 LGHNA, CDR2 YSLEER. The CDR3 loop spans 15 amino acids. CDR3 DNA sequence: TGCGCCAGCAGCCGTGGACAGACCGATAATTCACCCCTCCACTTT. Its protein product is CASSRGQTDNSPLHF.

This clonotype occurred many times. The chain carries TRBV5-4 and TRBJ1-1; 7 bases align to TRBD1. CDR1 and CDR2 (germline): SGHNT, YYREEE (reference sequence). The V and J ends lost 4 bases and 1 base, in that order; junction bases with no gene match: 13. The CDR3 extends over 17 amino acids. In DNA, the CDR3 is TGTGCCAGCAGCACCGACAGGGCGAGTAGTGGGAACACTGAAGCTTTCTTT. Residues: CASSTDRASSGNTEAFF.

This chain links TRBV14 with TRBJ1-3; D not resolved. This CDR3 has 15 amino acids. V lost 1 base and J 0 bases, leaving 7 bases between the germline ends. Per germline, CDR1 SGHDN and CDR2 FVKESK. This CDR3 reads CASSQVGSSGNTIYF. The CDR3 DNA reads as TGTGCCAGCAGCCAAGTTGGGTCCTCTGGAAACACCATATATTTT. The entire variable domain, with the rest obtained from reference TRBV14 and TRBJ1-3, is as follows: EAGVTQFPSHSVIEKGQTVTLRCDPISGHDNLYWYRRVMGKEIKFLLHFVKESKQDESGMPNNRFLAERTGGTYSTLKVQPAELEDSGVYFCASSQVGSSGNTIYFGEGSWLTVV.

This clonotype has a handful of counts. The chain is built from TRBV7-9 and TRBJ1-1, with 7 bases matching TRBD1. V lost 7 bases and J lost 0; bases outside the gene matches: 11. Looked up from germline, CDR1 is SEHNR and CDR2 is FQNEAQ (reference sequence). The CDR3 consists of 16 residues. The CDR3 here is CASTWTGLTMNTEAFF. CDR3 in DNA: TGTGCCAGCACTTGGACAGGACTTACCATGAACACTGAAGCTTTCTTT.

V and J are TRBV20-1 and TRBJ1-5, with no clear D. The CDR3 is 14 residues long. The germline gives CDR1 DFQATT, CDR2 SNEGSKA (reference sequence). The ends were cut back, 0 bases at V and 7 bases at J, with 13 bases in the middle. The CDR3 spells CSARDRQKVQPQHF. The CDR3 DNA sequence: TGCAGTGCTAGAGATCGGCAGAAGGTCCAGCCCCAGCATTTT.

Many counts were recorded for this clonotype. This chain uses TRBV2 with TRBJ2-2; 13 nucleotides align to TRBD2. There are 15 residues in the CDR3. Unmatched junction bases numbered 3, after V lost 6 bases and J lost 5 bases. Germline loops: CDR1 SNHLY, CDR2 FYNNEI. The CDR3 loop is CASRPGLAGTGELFF. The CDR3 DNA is TGTGCCAGCAGGCCGGGACTAGCGGGAACCGGGGAGCTGTTTTTT.

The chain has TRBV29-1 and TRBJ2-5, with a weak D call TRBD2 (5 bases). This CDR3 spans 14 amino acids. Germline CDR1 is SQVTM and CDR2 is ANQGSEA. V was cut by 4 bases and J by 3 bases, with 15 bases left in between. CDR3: CSVAQRLAKETQYF. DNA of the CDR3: TGCAGCGTTGCCCAACGGCTAGCAAAAGAGACCCAGTACTTC.